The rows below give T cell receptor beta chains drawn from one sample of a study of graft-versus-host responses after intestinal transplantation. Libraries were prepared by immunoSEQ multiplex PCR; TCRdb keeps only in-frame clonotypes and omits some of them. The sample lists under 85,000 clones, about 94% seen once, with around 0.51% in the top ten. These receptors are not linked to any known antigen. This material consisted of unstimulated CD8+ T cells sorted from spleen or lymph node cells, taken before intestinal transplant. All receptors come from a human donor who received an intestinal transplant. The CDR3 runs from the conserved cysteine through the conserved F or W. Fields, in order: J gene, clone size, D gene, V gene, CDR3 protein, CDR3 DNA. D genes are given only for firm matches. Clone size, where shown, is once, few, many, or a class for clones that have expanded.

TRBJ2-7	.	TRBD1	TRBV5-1	CASSPNPGQGIYEQYF	TGCGCCAGCAGCCCAAATCCGGGACAGGGGATTTACGAGCAGTACTTC
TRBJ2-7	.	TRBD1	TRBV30	CAWRGPGQGLPYEQYF	TGTGCCTGGAGGGGCCCGGGACAGGGTCTTCCCTACGAGCAGTACTTC
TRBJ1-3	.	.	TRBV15	CATSRPSSGYRGNTIYF	TGTGCCACCAGCAGACCCTCCAGCGGCTACCGGGGAAACACCATATATTTT
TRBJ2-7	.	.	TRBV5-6	CASSPAPSDYEQYF	TGTGCCAGCAGCCCGGCCCCCTCCGACTACGAGCAGTACTTC
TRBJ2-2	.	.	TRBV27	CASSPLAPNTGELFF	TGTGCCAGCAGTCCCCTAGCCCCGAACACCGGGGAGCTGTTTTTT
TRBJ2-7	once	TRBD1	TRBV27	CASSDLYRGRWYEQYF	TGTGCCAGCAGCGATCTCTACAGGGGACGTTGGTACGAGCAGTACTTC
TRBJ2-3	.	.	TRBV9	CASSVAGASTDTQYF	TGTGCCAGCAGCGTAGCAGGGGCGAGCACAGATACGCAGTATTTT
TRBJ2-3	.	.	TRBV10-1	CASSEGSGTDTQYF	TGCGCCAGCAGTGAGGGATCCGGCACAGATACGCAGTATTTT
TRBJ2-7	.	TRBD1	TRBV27	CASRGDRGSYEQYF	TGTGCCAGCAGAGGGGACAGGGGGTCCTACGAGCAGTACTTC
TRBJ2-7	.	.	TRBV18	CASSTSGNEPYEQYF	TGTGCCAGCTCTACCAGCGGAAATGAACCTTACGAGCAGTACTTC
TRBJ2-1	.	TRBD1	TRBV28	CASSLRTGMEDEQFF	TGTGCCAGCAGTTTGCGGACAGGGATGGAGGATGAGCAGTTCTTC
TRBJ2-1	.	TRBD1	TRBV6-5	CASSYLRGPDNEQFF	TGTGCCAGCAGTTACCTCAGGGGGCCGGACAATGAGCAGTTCTTC
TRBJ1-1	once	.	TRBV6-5	CASSYSGAGDTEAFF	TGTGCCAGCAGTTACTCGGGGGCAGGGGACACTGAAGCTTTCTTT
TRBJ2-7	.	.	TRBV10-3	CAISDTYEQYF	TGTGCCATCAGTGACACCTACGAGCAGTACTTC
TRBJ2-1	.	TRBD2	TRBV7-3	CASSLQRLAGGPAYNEQFF	TGTGCCAGCAGCTTACAGCGGCTAGCGGGAGGGCCGGCCTACAATGAGCAGTTCTTC
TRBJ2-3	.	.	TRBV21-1	CASSKSGQGSSTDTQYF	TGTGCCAGCAGCAAATCTGGACAGGGGTCTAGCACAGATACGCAGTATTTT
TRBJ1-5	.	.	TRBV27	CASSFGGNQPQHF	TGTGCCAGCAGTTTCGGGGGCAATCAGCCCCAGCATTTT
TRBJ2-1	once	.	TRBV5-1	CASSLGQGADEQFF	TGCGCCAGCAGCTTGGGGCAGGGTGCGGATGAGCAGTTCTTC
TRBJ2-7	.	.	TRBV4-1	CASSQDSFGYEQYF	TGCGCCAGCAGCCAAGATAGCTTTGGGTACGAGCAGTACTTC
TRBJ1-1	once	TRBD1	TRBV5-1	CASSLEQGGSTEAFF	TGCGCCAGCAGCTTGGAACAGGGGGGGTCCACTGAAGCTTTCTTT
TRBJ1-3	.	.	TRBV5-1	CASSLVPEDSGNTIYF	TGCGCCAGCAGCTTGGTCCCCGAAGACTCTGGAAACACCATATATTTT
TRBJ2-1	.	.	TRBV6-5	CASWGTSKPGEQFF	TGTGCCAGTTGGGGGACCTCAAAGCCCGGTGAGCAGTTCTTC
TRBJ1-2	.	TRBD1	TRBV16	CASSQSPGGLDGYTF	TGTGCCAGCAGCCAATCCCCAGGGGGCCTCGATGGCTACACCTTC
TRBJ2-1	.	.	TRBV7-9	CASSSSWWGEQFF	TGTGCCAGCAGCTCTTCTTGGTGGGGCGAGCAGTTCTTC
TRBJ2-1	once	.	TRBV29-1	CSVEPGNNEQFF	TGCAGCGTTGAACCGGGGAACAATGAGCAGTTCTTC
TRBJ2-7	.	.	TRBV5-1	CASSYGYEQYF	TGCGCCAGCAGTTACGGATACGAGCAGTACTTC
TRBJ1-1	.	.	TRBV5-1	CASRGGSTEAFF	TGCGCCAGCCGAGGGGGGAGCACTGAAGCTTTCTTT
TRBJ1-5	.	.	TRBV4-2	CASSQIAKANQPQHF	TGTGCCAGCAGCCAAATCGCGAAGGCTAATCAGCCCCAGCATTTT
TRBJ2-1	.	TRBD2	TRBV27	CASSLEGWSGRSNEQFF	TGTGCCAGCAGTTTAGAAGGATGGAGCGGGAGGTCTAATGAGCAGTTCTTC
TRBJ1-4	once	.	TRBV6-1	CASSGAENEKLFF	TGTGCCAGCAGTGGGGCAGAGAATGAAAAACTGTTTTTT
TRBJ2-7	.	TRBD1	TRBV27	CASSPGTEHYEQYF	TGTGCCAGCAGCCCCGGGACAGAACACTACGAGCAGTACTTC
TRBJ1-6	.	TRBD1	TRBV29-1	CSVGTGEMNSPLHF	TGCAGCGTCGGGACAGGGGAAATGAATTCACCCCTCCACTTT
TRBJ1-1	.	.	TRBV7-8	CASSSYTNTEAFF	TGTGCCAGCAGCTCCTACACGAACACTGAAGCTTTCTTT
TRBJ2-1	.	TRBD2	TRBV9	CASSLSGSSYNEQFF	TGTGCCAGCAGCCTTAGCGGGAGCTCCTACAATGAGCAGTTCTTC
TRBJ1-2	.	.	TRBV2	CASEADGDGYTF	TGTGCCAGCGAGGCGGACGGAGATGGCTACACCTTC
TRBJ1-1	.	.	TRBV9	CASSPLMNTEAFF	TGTGCCAGCAGCCCCCTAATGAACACTGAAGCTTTCTTT
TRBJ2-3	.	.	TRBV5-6	CASSLIGSDTQYF	TGTGCCAGCAGCTTGATCGGGTCAGATACGCAGTATTTT
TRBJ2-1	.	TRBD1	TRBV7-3	CASSPGQGASDEQFF	TGTGCCAGCAGTCCGGGACAGGGGGCGTCGGATGAGCAGTTCTTC
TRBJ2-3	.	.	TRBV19	CASSMLFGGGPNTDTQYF	TGTGCCAGTAGTATGTTGTTTGGTGGGGGACCCAACACAGATACGCAGTATTTT
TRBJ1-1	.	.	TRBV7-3	CASSFGTPANTEAFF	TGTGCCAGCAGCTTCGGGACGCCGGCGAACACTGAAGCTTTCTTT
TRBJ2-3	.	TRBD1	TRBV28	CASIGQGVATDTQYF	TGTGCCAGCATCGGACAGGGGGTTGCCACAGATACGCAGTATTTT
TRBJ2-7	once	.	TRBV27	CASSLFGAGAGRGSSYEQYF	TGTGCCAGCAGTTTATTCGGCGCAGGGGCCGGGCGGGGGAGCTCCTACGAGCAGTACTTC
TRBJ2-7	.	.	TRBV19	CASRATSSSYEQYF	TGTGCCAGTAGAGCGACTTCTAGCTCCTACGAGCAGTACTTC
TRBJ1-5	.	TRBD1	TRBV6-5	CASSYSKGAGPQHF	TGTGCCAGCAGTTACTCGAAGGGGGCAGGTCCCCAGCATTTT
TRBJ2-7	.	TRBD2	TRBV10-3	CAFSGGGGYEQYF	TGTGCCTTTTCGGGAGGGGGGGGGTACGAGCAGTACTTC
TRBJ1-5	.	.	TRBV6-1	CASRGGENQPQHF	TGTGCCAGCAGAGGAGGGGAGAATCAGCCCCAGCATTTT
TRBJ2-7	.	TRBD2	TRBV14	CASSQDGLAGVYEQYF	TGTGCCAGCAGCCAAGATGGACTAGCGGGAGTGTACGAGCAGTACTTC
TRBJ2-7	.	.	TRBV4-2	CASSQGIGGNEQYF	TGTGCCAGCAGCCAAGGTATAGGGGGTAACGAGCAGTACTTC
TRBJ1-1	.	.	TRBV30	CAWGAASNTEAFF	TGTGCCTGGGGGGCTGCGTCTAACACTGAAGCTTTCTTT
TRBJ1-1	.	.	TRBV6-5	CASSYSSNTEAFF	TGTGCCAGCAGTTATTCGTCGAACACTGAAGCTTTCTTT
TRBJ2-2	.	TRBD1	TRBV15	CATDREEDTGELFF	TGTGCCACCGACAGGGAAGAGGACACCGGGGAGCTGTTTTTT
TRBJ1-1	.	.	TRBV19	CASSRGPNTEAFF	TGTGCCAGTAGTAGGGGGCCCAACACTGAAGCTTTCTTT
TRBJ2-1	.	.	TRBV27	CASSHHYNEQFF	TGTGCCAGCAGCCACCACTACAATGAGCAGTTCTTC